This T cell receptor (beta chain) was captured in a study of CD8 T cells in Susac syndrome. With random hexamers, reverse transcription was performed on roughly 0.5 to 1 ug of RNA. Amplification of the TCR beta CDR3 was carried out by immunoSEQ multiplex PCR, which spanned a total of 54 Vbeta and 13 Jbeta segments. TCRdb reanalysed the immunoSEQ multiplex PCR reads using MiXCR and keeps one entry per CDR3 protein. The profile shows 250,000 to 300,000 distinct CDR3 sequences, roughly 85% of them singletons. General study findings and limits: Regarding the TCR sequencing and HLA analysis, the study admitted that a relatively small number of individuals were involved.

Sequencing of TCR beta was performed on blood CD8+ T cells and on blood CD4+ T cells. The study used treatment-naive patients who had stable or active relapsing-remitting disease as multiple sclerosis controls. Trimming took off 2 bases at V and 0 bases at J, with 8 bases between the two ends. This CDR3 has 14 residues. Germline CDR1 and CDR2: GTSNPN and SVGIG (reference sequence). This clonotype turned up a few times. What it binds is not known. This TCR was recovered from a human donor with multiple sclerosis. The sample was CD8+ T cells from PBMCs. The chain couples TRBV30 to TRBJ1-5; D gene uncertain. The DNA of the CDR3 is TGTGCCTGGAGTTCAGTGACTAGCAATCAGCCCCAGCATTTT. Its protein is CAWSSVTSNQPQHF.